These 22 T cell receptor beta chains originate from one sample sequenced in a study of cytomegalovirus exposure and HLA in healthy donors. The study ran its PCR with 60 Vbeta and 13 Jbeta primers. Method: immunoSEQ multiplex PCR; TCRdb's copy keeps in-frame clones and lacks some. The data contain 100,000 to 150,000 clones, approximately 78% of them singletons. Sequencing input: PBMCs. The receptors shown here come from a woman aged 25-40 years in good health and CMV-seronegative.

The CDR3: CASTFGTGVYEAFF. CDR3 DNA sequence: TGTGCCAGTACCTTCGGGACAGGGGTGTATGAAGCTTTCTTT. The chain carries TRBV19 and TRBJ1-1, with 10 positions matching TRBD1. The CDR3 is 14 residues long. V trimming: 7 bases; J trimming: 7 bases; junction bases outside the gene matches: 9. Germline CDR1 LNHDA, CDR2 SQIVND (reference sequence). The full variable domain, in which reference TRBV19 and TRBJ1-1 provide the parts outside the CDR3, is DGGITQSPKYLFRKEGQNVTLSCEQNLNHDAMYWYRQDPGQGLRLIYYSQIVNDFQKGDIAEGYSVSREKKESFPLTVTSAQKNPTAFYLCASTFGTGVYEAFFGQGTRLTVV.

This clone is a singleton in its sample. The chain employs TRBV5-4 and TRBJ1-4; 8 nucleotides match TRBD1. CDR3 length equals 14 residues. Germline-derived CDR1 and CDR2 are SGHNT and YYREEE (reference sequence). J was trimmed by 7 bases and V by 1 base; bases with no gene match: 3. This CDR3 reads CASSLQGAVEKLFF. The DNA for the CDR3 is TGTGCCAGCAGCTTGCAGGGGGCAGTTGAAAAACTGTTTTTT.

The chain couples TRBV6-1 to TRBJ1-2, with D perhaps matching TRBD1 (5 bases). Per germline, CDR1 MNHNS and CDR2 SASEGT. The CDR3 extends over 12 amino acids. The V gene lost 6 bases and the J gene lost 4 bases, with 9 bases spanning the gap. CDR3 amino acids: CASSFDSYGYTF. The DNA of the CDR3 is TGTGCCAGCAGCTTTGACAGCTATGGCTACACCTTC.

The table lists this clone with a few counts. CDR3 amino acids: CASRRDRGENQPQHF. CDR3 nucleotides: TGTGCCAGTAGGCGGGACAGGGGAGAAAATCAGCCCCAGCATTTT. The J gene is TRBJ1-5, the V gene TRBV19; 10 bases align to TRBD1. The CDR3 loop spans 15 amino acids. The V gene end was trimmed by 6 bases and the J gene end by 4 bases; junction bases not matched to a gene: 6. Germline V lookup: CDR1 LNHDA, CDR2 SQIVND (reference sequence).

The rearrangement links TRBV6-1 to TRBJ2-7, with D possibly being TRBD2 (5 bases). V was cut by 1 base and J by 5 bases, with 15 bases left in between. The germline gives CDR1 MNHNS, CDR2 SASEGT. The CDR3 is 15 residues long. This chain's CDR3 is CASSEDGLHSNEQYF. The CDR3 DNA is TGTGCCAGCAGTGAAGACGGACTCCACTCAAACGAGCAGTACTTC.

The chain couples TRBV7-8 to TRBJ1-5, with 10 positions matching TRBD1. Germline V gene sequence: CDR1 SGHVS, CDR2 FQNEAQ. With V trimmed by 5 bases and J by 1 base, 5 bases remained unmatched. CDR3 size: 16 residues. The CDR3 sequence: CASSAWTGGSNQPQHF. Written as DNA, the CDR3 is TGTGCCAGCAGCGCATGGACAGGGGGAAGCAATCAGCCCCAGCATTTT.

CDR3 DNA: TGTGCCAGCAGCCCACGTGAGCGGGGCACAGATACGCAGTATTTT. Its protein is CASSPRERGTDTQYF. The V gene is TRBV7-6, the J gene TRBJ2-3; the D gene is possibly TRBD2 (6 bases). Germline CDR1 reads SGHVS; CDR2 reads FNYEAQ. The V and J ends lost 5 bases and 1 base respectively, with 13 bases between them. The CDR3 has 15 residues.

The chain recombines TRBV9 with TRBJ2-1; TRBD2 matches at 7 bases. Trimming removed 4 bases from V and 8 bases from J; junction bases left unmatched: 15. The CDR3 contains 16 residues. The V gene's germline CDR1 is SGDLS and CDR2 YYNGEE. The CDR3 protein is CASSPSWTTRGDEQFF. CDR3 DNA sequence: TGTGCCAGCAGCCCCAGCTGGACGACCCGGGGGGATGAGCAGTTCTTC.

The chain recombines TRBV15 with TRBJ1-2; TRBD1 matches 8 bases. The CDR3 spans 16 residues. J gave up 4 bases and V 0 bases, and 7 bases lay outside the gene matches. Germline V gene lookup returns CDR1 LNHNV and CDR2 YYDKDF (reference sequence). The CDR3 protein is CATSRDSQGAIYGYTF. In DNA, the CDR3 is TGTGCCACCAGCAGAGATTCGCAGGGGGCTATCTATGGCTACACCTTC. The full variable domain, in which reference TRBV15 and TRBJ1-2 provide the parts outside the CDR3, is DAMVIQNPRYQVTQFGKPVTLSCSQTLNHNVMYWYQQKSSQAPKLLFHYYDKDFNNEADTPDNFQSRRPNTSFCFLDIRSPGLGDTAMYLCATSRDSQGAIYGYTFGSGTRLTVV.

The chain has TRBV7-2 and TRBJ1-2, with D unclear. V was shortened by 4 bases and J by 4 bases, with 13 bases between the two germline ends. The CDR3 has 14 amino acids. Germline CDR1 and CDR2: SGHTA and FQGNSA. The CDR3 coding sequence is TGTGCCAGCAGCTCCTCTCCAGGTGTCTATGGCTACACCTTC. Translated: CASSSSPGVYGYTF. Using reference TRBV7-2 and TRBJ1-2 for the parts outside the CDR3, the full variable domain is GAGVSQSPSNKVTEKGKDVELRCDPISGHTALYWYRQSLGQGLEFLIYFQGNSAPDKSGLPSDRFSAERTGGSVSTLTIQRTQQEDSAVYLCASSSSPGVYGYTFGSGTRLTVV.

This clone was seen more than once but under ten times. The chain joins TRBV5-1 to TRBJ1-1; TRBD1 is a possible D gene (6 bases). The CDR3 sequence is 16 residues long. V gave up 1 base and J gave up 4 bases, with 17 bases separating them. Germline CDR1 and CDR2: SGHRS and YFSETQ. Written as DNA, the CDR3 is TGCGCCAGCAGCTTGCGGGGGCAGGGAGGGGGCACTGAAGCTTTCTTT. This gives the protein CASSLRGQGGGTEAFF. The full variable domain, rest sourced from reference TRBV5-1 and TRBJ1-1, is KAGVTQTPRYLIKTRGQQVTLSCSPISGHRSVSWYQQTPGQGLQFLFEYFSETQRNKGNFPGRFSGRQFSNSRSEMNVSTLELGDSALYLCASSLRGQGGGTEAFFGQGTRLTVV.

The V gene is TRBV7-9, the J gene TRBJ2-3, with 10 bases identical to TRBD2. The trim removed 7 bases at V and 0 bases at J, leaving 7 bases unmatched. CDR1 is SEHNR, CDR2 FQNEAQ, per germline (reference sequence). The CDR3 consists of 16 residues. CDR3 in DNA: TGTGCCAGCACCAAAGCGGGAGGGCTGAGCACAGATACGCAGTATTTT. It encodes CASTKAGGLSTDTQYF.

Here the CDR3 reads CASSWGATGGIYGYTF. CDR3 in DNA: TGTGCCAGCAGCTGGGGTGCGACAGGGGGTATCTATGGCTACACCTTC. The chain carries TRBV5-6 and TRBJ1-2; 9 positions match TRBD1. Germline CDR1 reads SGHDT; CDR2 reads YYEEEE. There are 16 residues in the CDR3. V trimming: 3 bases; J trimming: 4 bases; junction bases outside the gene matches: 10.

V gene TRBV7-8 combines with J gene TRBJ2-7; possibly TRBD2 for D (6 bases). The V gene's germline CDR1 is SGHVS and CDR2 FQNEAQ. The V end was cut by 6 bases, the J end by 2 bases, with 8 bases between. This CDR3 has 12 residues. CDR3 in amino acids: CASSGLTYEQYF. CDR3 sequence (DNA): TGTGCCAGCAGTGGACTAACCTACGAGCAGTACTTC.

The chain is built from TRBV7-2 and TRBJ2-7, with TRBD2 matching 8 bases. The CDR3 is 15 residues long. V gave up 4 bases and J gave up 6 bases; unmatched junction bases: 11. CDR1 and CDR2 from the germline V gene are SGHTA and FQGNSA. The CDR3 protein is CASSSLSGTVTEQYF. The CDR3 nucleotides are TGTGCCAGCAGCTCCCTTAGCGGGACTGTTACCGAGCAGTACTTC.

A few counts support this clone. The gene calls are TRBV5-5 and TRBJ1-2; 7 bases fit TRBD1. Germline V gene lookup returns CDR1 SGHKS and CDR2 YYEKEE (reference sequence). V lost 4 bases and J lost 4; bases outside the gene matches: 7. The CDR3 extends over 14 amino acids. CDR3 sequence (DNA): TGTGCCAGCAGCCCCGGGACAGCGAGCTATGGCTACACCTTC. The encoded protein is CASSPGTASYGYTF.

CDR3 region: CASTGGGWNEQFF. CDR3 coding DNA: TGTGCCAGCACCGGAGGGGGCTGGAATGAGCAGTTCTTC. The V and J genes are TRBV5-4 and TRBJ2-1, with D maybe TRBD1 (7 bases). Germline V CDR1 and CDR2: SGHNT, YYREEE (reference sequence). The CDR3 loop spans 13 amino acids. V dropped 6 bases and J dropped 7 bases, with 14 bases sitting between them.

V gene TRBV18 combines with J gene TRBJ2-5; TRBD2 is a possible D gene (6 bases). Germline values: CDR1 KGHSH, CDR2 LQKENI. The length of the CDR3 is 14 residues. The V end was cut by 3 bases, the J end by 2 bases, with 10 bases between. In DNA form, the CDR3 reads TGTGCCAGCTCACCGGCTAGCGAACAAGAGACCCAGTACTTC. This translates into CASSPASEQETQYF.

This clone turned up a few times. This chain uses TRBV5-1 with TRBJ1-2; D gene unclear. This CDR3 spans 15 amino acids. The germline V and J ends were trimmed by 1 base and 4 bases, with 14 bases remaining between them. Germline V gene data show CDR1 as SGHRS and CDR2 as YFSETQ. CDR3: CASSLSGEVVYGYTF. CDR3 DNA sequence: TGCGCCAGCAGCTTGAGCGGGGAGGTGGTCTATGGCTACACCTTC.

The chain combines TRBV7-8 with TRBJ1-1, with D possibly being TRBD1 (6 bases). V was clipped by 5 bases and J by 8 bases, with 18 bases between them. The CDR3 is 14 amino acids. Germline-derived CDR1 and CDR2 are SGHVS and FQNEAQ. The CDR3 reads CASSATGTIREAFF. In DNA, the CDR3 is TGTGCCAGCAGCGCAACCGGGACAATAAGGGAAGCTTTCTTT.

The J gene is TRBJ1-1, the V gene TRBV7-9, with 7 bases that match TRBD1. CDR1 and CDR2 from the germline V gene are SEHNR and FQNEAQ (reference sequence). The CDR3 has 13 residues. Trimming took 7 bases from V and 3 from J; bases not matched to a gene: 5. CDR3 sequence reads: CASNQGDYTEAFF. The CDR3 region has the DNA TGTGCCAGCAACCAGGGGGATTACACTGAAGCTTTCTTT. Variable domain in full (rest from reference TRBV7-9 and TRBJ1-1): DTGVSQNPRHKITKRGQNVTFRCDPISEHNRLYWYRQTLGQGPEFLTYFQNEAQLEKSRLLSDRFSAERPKGSFSTLEIQRTEQGDSAMYLCASNQGDYTEAFFGQGTRLTVV.

The genes are TRBV7-9 and TRBJ1-1; perhaps TRBD1 as D (6 bases). CDR1 is SEHNR and CDR2 is FQNEAQ in the germline V gene (reference sequence). The CDR3 length is 15 residues. The V end was cut by 5 bases, the J end by 0 bases, with 13 bases between. The CDR3 reads CASSPPTGLNTEAFF. In nucleotides, the CDR3 is TGTGCCAGCAGCCCGCCGACAGGTCTGAACACTGAAGCTTTCTTT.